The 27 T cell receptor beta chains below all came from one sample that was sequenced in a study of T-cell reconstitution after alpha-beta-depleted transplantation in children. TCRbeta library preparation incorporated unique molecular identifiers. TCRdb analysed the PCR reads with MiXCR anew, one entry per CDR3 protein. The table shows 17,000 or so distinct CDR3 sequences, with 12% occurring only once. This sample comprised PBMCs, mostly from graft donor cells, obtained 180 days after TCRalphabeta/CD19-depleted stem cell transplant. The receptors stem from a boy in the first two years of life who had a stem cell transplant for Wiskott-Aldrich syndrome, so the T cells may come from the graft donor.

Ten or more counts support this clonotype. The chain uses TRBV27 and TRBJ2-3; weak D call: TRBD2 (5 bases). Germline V lookup: CDR1 MNHEY, CDR2 SMNVEV (reference sequence). This CDR3 region has 16 residues. Trimming removed 8 bases at V and 4 bases at J, with 22 bases between. CDR3 protein: CASALDLRASPDTQYF. CDR3 DNA sequence: TGTGCCAGCGCCCTGGACTTGCGGGCCTCACCAGATACGCAGTATTTT.

In its sample, this clonotype was seen many times. This chain joins TRBV4-1 and TRBJ1-2; D possibly corresponds to TRBD1 (6 bases). The V gene lost 3 bases and the J gene lost 7 bases, with 9 bases spanning the gap. Germline V lookup: CDR1 MGHRA, CDR2 YSYEKL. The CDR3 spans 12 residues. Here the CDR3 DNA reads TGCGCCAGCAGCCAGACAGGCCGTGGCTACACCTTC. It encodes CASSQTGRGYTF.

This clonotype was recorded many times. The genes are TRBV15 and TRBJ1-1, with D tentatively TRBD1 (6 bases). V gave up 1 base and J gave up 6 bases, with 12 bases separating them. The CDR3 extends over 14 amino acids. CDR1 is LNHNV, CDR2 YYDKDF, per germline (reference sequence). The CDR3 nucleotides are TGTGCCACCAGCAGAGCCACCACAGGGTCTGAAGCTTTCTTT. Its protein is CATSRATTGSEAFF. The complete variable domain, with remaining parts taken from reference TRBV15 and TRBJ1-1, reads DAMVIQNPRYQVTQFGKPVTLSCSQTLNHNVMYWYQQKSSQAPKLLFHYYDKDFNNEADTPDNFQSRRPNTSFCFLDIRSPGLGDTAMYLCATSRATTGSEAFFGQGTRLTVV.

This clonotype showed up just a few times. The chain recombines TRBV5-1 with TRBJ1-5, with no clear D. Germline-derived CDR1 and CDR2 are SGHRS and YFSETQ. This CDR3 is built from 15 residues. Trimming took off 0 bases at V and 0 bases at J, with 7 bases between the two ends. CDR3 residues: CASSLVSGSNQPQHF. Here the CDR3 DNA reads TGCGCCAGCAGCTTGGTATCGGGTAGCAATCAGCCCCAGCATTTT.

The rearrangement links TRBV3-1 to TRBJ2-3; 14 nucleotides line up with TRBD2. The CDR3 is 17 amino acids. J gave up 4 bases and V 1 base, and 4 bases lay outside the gene matches. The germline V gene encodes CDR1 LGHDT and CDR2 YNNKEL (reference sequence). The CDR3 sequence: CASSQGGLAGGSDTQYF. Here the CDR3 DNA reads TGTGCCAGCAGCCAAGGCGGACTAGCGGGAGGTTCAGATACGCAGTATTTT.

The V gene is TRBV20-1, the J gene TRBJ2-5; 14 bases match TRBD2. Trimming cost V 6 bases and J 4 bases; bases outside gene matches: 7. The CDR3 is 15 residues long. Germline CDR1 and CDR2: DFQATT and SNEGSKA (reference sequence). The CDR3 loop is CSAQGLAGDGETQYF. DNA for the CDR3: TGCAGTGCCCAGGGACTAGCGGGAGATGGAGAGACCCAGTACTTC.

This clonotype has a count of ten or more. V usage is TRBV12-3 or TRBV12-4 and J usage is TRBJ2-1, with TRBD2 as a possible D gene (6 bases). The CDR3 extends over 16 amino acids. V was shortened by 1 base and J by 1 base, with 11 bases between the two germline ends. The CDR3 region is CASSLGAGWSYNEQFF. CDR3 nucleotides: TGTGCCAGCAGTTTAGGAGCGGGCTGGTCCTACAATGAGCAGTTCTTC.

Many counts were recorded for this clonotype. The V call is TRBV10-3, the J call TRBJ1-5; unclear D gene. The germline V gene encodes CDR1 ENHRY and CDR2 SYGVKD. V was clipped by 10 bases and J by 2 bases, with 15 bases between them. CDR3 length: 14 residues. The CDR3 sequence: CATWEGPGNQPQHF. In DNA form, the CDR3 reads TGTGCCACTTGGGAGGGTCCTGGCAATCAGCCCCAGCATTTT.

This clonotype was found many times. The chain couples TRBV12-5 to TRBJ1-1; 7 bases align to TRBD1. The V gene end was trimmed by 5 bases and the J gene end by 0 bases; junction bases not matched to a gene: 12. This CDR3 has 17 residues. Germline-derived CDR1 and CDR2 are LGHNT and FRNRAP. CDR3 nucleotide sequence: TGTGCTAGTGGTCCGCCCCGCAGGGGGGAATTGAACACTGAAGCTTTCTTT. It specifies CASGPPRRGELNTEAFF.

The V and J genes are TRBV20-1 and TRBJ2-1; D not resolved. The germline gives CDR1 DFQATT, CDR2 SNEGSKA (reference sequence). The ends were cut back, 1 base at V and 0 bases at J, with 4 bases in the middle. The CDR3 is made up of 13 amino acids. As DNA, the CDR3 is TGCAGTGCTAGAGGGCACTCCTACAATGAGCAGTTCTTC. It yields the protein CSARGHSYNEQFF.

The rearrangement uses TRBV6-4 and TRBJ2-5; possibly TRBD1 or TRBD2 for D (5 bases each). V was clipped by 0 bases and J by 3 bases, with 8 bases between them. The germline CDR1 and CDR2 sequences are MRHNA and SNTAGT. The length of the CDR3 is 14 residues. The CDR3 DNA sequence: TGTGCCAGCAGTGACTCGAGGGGTAAAGAGACCCAGTACTTC. The encoded protein is CASSDSRGKETQYF.

This clonotype came up many times. The rearrangement joins TRBV4-2 to TRBJ2-1; TRBD2 matches 9 bases. In germline, CDR1 is LGHNA, CDR2 YNFKEQ. The V gene end was trimmed by 1 base and the J gene end by 3 bases; junction bases not matched to a gene: 4. This CDR3 contains 16 residues. CDR3 in amino acids: CASSQGGSGSYNEQFF. The CDR3 DNA reads as TGTGCCAGCAGCCAAGGGGGTAGCGGGAGCTACAATGAGCAGTTCTTC.

On this clonotype itself: No conserved phenylalanine or tryptophan is present at the end of the CDR3, so a read error is the likely explanation. V gene TRBV20-1 combines with J gene TRBJ2-5, with TRBD2 identical over 7 bases. This CDR3 has 15 residues. Germline V CDR1 and CDR2: DFQATT, SNEGSKA (reference sequence). The trim removed 1 base at V and 1 base at J, leaving 6 bases unmatched. The CDR3 sequence: CSARGPGGGQETQYL. The CDR3, as DNA: TGCAGTGCTAGAGGTCCTGGGGGGGGCCAAGAGACCCAGTACTTG.

The chain employs TRBV11-1 and TRBJ2-7, with D possibly being TRBD1 or TRBD2 (5 bases each). CDR3 size: 15 residues. Trimming removed 5 bases at V and 0 bases at J, with 14 bases between. The V gene's germline CDR1 is SGHAT and CDR2 FQDESV (reference sequence). In DNA, the CDR3 is TGTGCCAGCAGCCTGGGACCTGGGAGCTCCTACGAGCAGTACTTC. Residues: CASSLGPGSSYEQYF.

In this sample, this clonotype turned up a few times. The chain recombines TRBV3-1 with TRBJ1-2; no clear D. This CDR3 has 15 amino acids. The V gene's germline CDR1 is LGHDT and CDR2 YNNKEL (reference sequence). Trimming cost V 1 base and J 4 bases, with 13 bases left between them. The CDR3 region has the DNA TGTGCCAGCAGCCAAGGGCGGTACCCCGGCTATGGCTACACCTTC. It encodes CASSQGRYPGYGYTF.

This clonotype has a handful of counts. The chain uses TRBV7-9 and TRBJ2-4; the D is unclear. CDR1 is SEHNR and CDR2 is FQNEAQ in the germline V gene (reference sequence). The length of the CDR3 is 14 residues. V lost 5 bases to trimming and J lost 8 bases, with 16 bases between them. The CDR3 sequence: CASSVDGRGDIQYF. In DNA, the CDR3 is TGTGCCAGCAGCGTGGACGGCCGCGGAGACATTCAGTACTTC.

This clonotype was counted many times. The chain recombines TRBV18 with TRBJ1-4; no clear D. Germline-derived CDR1 and CDR2 are KGHSH and LQKENI. This CDR3 region has 14 residues. V was trimmed by 0 bases and J by 4 bases, leaving 6 bases between them. CDR3 residues: CASSPPTNNEKLFF. In nucleotides, the CDR3 is TGTGCCAGCTCACCACCTACGAATAATGAAAAACTGTTTTTT.

This clonotype came up a few times. The chain's CDR3 is CASSLVPVLYEQYF. CDR3 coding DNA: TGTGCCAGCAGCTTAGTTCCTGTCTTATACGAGCAGTACTTC. This chain connects TRBV7-2 to TRBJ2-7; D is uncertain. Germline values: CDR1 SGHTA, CDR2 FQGNSA. CDR3 length: 14 residues. V lost 1 base, J lost 4 bases, and 11 bases lay in between. Filled out from reference TRBV7-2 and TRBJ2-7, the complete variable domain reads GAGVSQSPSNKVTEKGKDVELRCDPISGHTALYWYRQSLGQGLEFLIYFQGNSAPDKSGLPSDRFSAERTGGSVSTLTIQRTQQEDSAVYLCASSLVPVLYEQYFGPGTRLTVT.

This clonotype was picked up a small number of times. V usage is TRBV6-2 or TRBV6-3 and J usage is TRBJ2-5; 13 bases line up with TRBD2. Losses at the gene ends were 5 bases for V and 4 bases for J; bases not matched to a gene: 7. The CDR3 is made up of 16 amino acids. Per germline, CDR1 MNHEY and CDR2 SVGEGT. As DNA, the CDR3 is TGTGCCAGCAGTGGACTAGCGGGAGCTCGGGGAGAGACCCAGTACTTC. Its protein product is CASSGLAGARGETQYF.

CDR3 protein: CASSYSLGQSNQPQHF. CDR3 nucleotide sequence: TGTGCCAGCAGTTACTCGTTGGGACAGAGCAATCAGCCCCAGCATTTT. This chain joins TRBV6-2 or TRBV6-3 and TRBJ1-5; 7 nucleotides line up with TRBD1. The V and J ends lost 0 bases and 1 base, in that order; junction bases with no gene match: 3. This CDR3 is 16 amino acids long. Germline V gives CDR1 MNHEY, CDR2 SVGEGT.

The CDR3 bases are TGTGCCACCAGCGGGTCGGTCCCAGATACGCAGTATTTT. Its protein is CATSGSVPDTQYF. This chain uses TRBV15 with TRBJ2-3; D is ambiguous. This CDR3 spans 13 amino acids. Germline V gene lookup returns CDR1 LNHNV and CDR2 YYDKDF (reference sequence). Trimming pared 5 bases from V and 4 bases from J, leaving 10 bases between.

The chain recombines TRBV12-3 or TRBV12-4 with TRBJ2-3; D may be TRBD2 (6 bases). CDR3 length: 14 residues. V lost 2 bases and J lost 2, with 8 bases in between. CDR3 region: CASSLQDYTDTQYF. In nucleotides, the CDR3 is TGTGCCAGCAGTTTACAGGACTACACAGATACGCAGTATTTT.

The chain has TRBV27 and TRBJ1-5; possibly TRBD1 for D (6 bases). The CDR3 is 15 residues long. The germline V gene encodes CDR1 MNHEY and CDR2 SMNVEV (reference sequence). Trimming removed 0 bases at V and 6 bases at J, with 12 bases between. This CDR3 reads CASSLSGGGAQPQHF. CDR3 in DNA: TGTGCCAGCAGTTTATCAGGGGGGGGGGCTCAGCCCCAGCATTTT.

The sample holds many counts of this clonotype. The chain links TRBV10-2 to TRBJ2-5, with TRBD1 identical over 8 bases. CDR3 size: 16 residues. V was clipped by 3 bases and J by 5 bases; unmatched bases: 11. The V gene's germline CDR1 is WSHSY and CDR2 SAAADI. The CDR3 is CASSDYWTGQKETQYF. CDR3 sequence (DNA): TGCGCCAGCAGTGACTATTGGACAGGGCAGAAGGAGACCCAGTACTTC.

The chain uses TRBV28 and TRBJ1-5; D call uncertain. CDR1 and CDR2 (germline): MDHEN, SYDVKM. V was cut by 6 bases and J by 5 bases, with 14 bases left in between. The CDR3 runs 14 residues. The DNA for the CDR3 is TGTGCCAGCAGACTGGCAGGTTTGGATCAGCCCCAGCATTTT. Amino acids: CASRLAGLDQPQHF.

The chain couples TRBV6-1 to TRBJ2-3, with TRBD1 matching 7 bases. The CDR3 covers 14 residues. J lost 1 base, V lost 6 bases, and 4 bases had no gene match. Germline-derived CDR1 and CDR2 are MNHNS and SASEGT. This chain's CDR3 is CASSSGTGTDTQYF. The CDR3 DNA reads TGTGCCAGCAGCTCCGGGACAGGCACAGATACGCAGTATTTT.

The gene calls are TRBV7-9 and TRBJ1-5; no firm D call. CDR1 and CDR2 from the germline V gene are SEHNR and FQNEAQ (reference sequence). V gave up 1 base and J gave up 7 bases, with 11 bases separating them. The CDR3 is 14 residues long. The CDR3 DNA sequence: TGTGCCAGCAGCTTAGTGGGGTCTGGACAGCCCCAGCATTTT. It yields the protein CASSLVGSGQPQHF.